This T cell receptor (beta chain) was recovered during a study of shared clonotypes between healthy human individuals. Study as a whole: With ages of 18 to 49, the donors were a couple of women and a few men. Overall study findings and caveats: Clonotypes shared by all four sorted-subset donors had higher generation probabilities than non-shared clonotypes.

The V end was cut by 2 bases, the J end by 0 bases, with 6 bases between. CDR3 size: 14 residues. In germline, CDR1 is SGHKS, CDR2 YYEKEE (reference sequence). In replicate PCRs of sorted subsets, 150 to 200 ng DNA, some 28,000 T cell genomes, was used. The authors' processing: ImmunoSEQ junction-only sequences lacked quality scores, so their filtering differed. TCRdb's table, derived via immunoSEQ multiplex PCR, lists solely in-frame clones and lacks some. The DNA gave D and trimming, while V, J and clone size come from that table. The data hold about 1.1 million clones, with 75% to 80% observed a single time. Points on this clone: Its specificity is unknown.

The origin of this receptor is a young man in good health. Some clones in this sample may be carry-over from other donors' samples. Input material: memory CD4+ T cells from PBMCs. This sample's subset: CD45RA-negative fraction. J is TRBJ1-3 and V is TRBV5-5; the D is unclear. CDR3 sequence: CASSFGRSGNTIYF. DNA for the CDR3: TGTGCCAGCAGCTTCGGGCGCTCTGGAAACACCATATATTTT.